The clone carrying this T cell receptor beta chain has only one observation. Its antigen is unknown. This may stem from a read error, because a much larger clone lies one nucleotide away. These data come from a study of regulatory T cells in long-lasting Graves disease. Study findings and constraints: Persistent cases favored TRBV28, TRBJ1-2 and TRBJ2-5. Since the sample size was small, accuracy may have been reduced.

This CDR3 contains 13 residues. The germline V gene encodes CDR1 MNHNS and CDR2 SASEGT. V lost 6 bases to trimming and J lost 3 bases, with 11 bases between them. Time point indicated: persistent/refractory GD, antithyroid drugs over 5 years with positive TRAb. The TCR library was made from RNA extracted from PBMCs. Arm-PCR of CDR3 regions and iRepertoire HTBI primers were used to build TCR beta libraries. TCRdb used MiXCR to reprocess the multiplex PCR reads, holding one entry per CDR3 protein. This table holds some 370,000 distinct CDR3 sequences, 20% to 25% found once. The chain joins TRBV6-1 to TRBJ2-5; D perhaps matches TRBD2 (5 bases). Source: peripheral blood mononuclear cells (PBMCs), taken when the disease was refractory, from a patient treated with antithyroid drugs. This clonotype originated in a woman in her forties with Graves disease. DNA for the CDR3: TGTGCCAGCAGGACTATCGGAAAAGAGACCCAGTACTTC. It specifies CASRTIGKETQYF.